These 5 T cell receptor beta chains were all obtained from the same sample, sequenced in a study of blood T cells in healthy people across ages. A sample-barcoded 5' primer and a J-beta primer mix were used in a second PCR of roughly 7 to 11 cycles. TCRdb re-called the 5' RACE reads through MiXCR, storing one row per CDR3 protein. The sample carries 700,000 to 850,000 distinct CDR3 sequences, roughly 50% recorded once. The sequenced sample consisted of blood. These receptors were obtained from a man aged 80 or over in good health.

V usage is TRBV24-1 and J usage is TRBJ2-1; TRBD2 agrees at 8 bases. Unmatched junction bases numbered 10, after V lost 10 bases and J lost 9 bases. Per germline, CDR1 KGHDR and CDR2 SFDVKD. This CDR3 region has 13 residues. CDR3 sequence: CATGPGLGFEQFF. CDR3 coding DNA: TGTGCCACGGGACCGGGACTAGGGTTTGAGCAGTTCTTC.

This clonotype appeared a few times. Here the CDR3 DNA reads TGCGCCAGCAGCTTGGGCCGCCCGGGGACAGGACCAAACAATGAGCAGTTCTTC. This gives the protein CASSLGRPGTGPNNEQFF. V gene TRBV5-1 combines with J gene TRBJ2-1; 8 bases align to TRBD1. Per the germline V gene, CDR1 is SGHRS and CDR2 is YFSETQ. The CDR3 is 18 amino acids. V shed 0 bases and J 5 bases; nucleotides not matched to a gene: 13.

In nucleotides, the CDR3 is TGCAGCGTTGAAGACTCGGGACGGATGAACACTGAAGCTTTCTTT. Its translation is CSVEDSGRMNTEAFF. The chain employs TRBV29-1 and TRBJ1-1; D possibly corresponds to TRBD1 (5 bases). The V end was cut by 0 bases, the J end by 0 bases, with 11 bases between. In germline, CDR1 is SQVTM, CDR2 ANQGSEA. The CDR3 length is 15 residues.

This clonotype has just a few counts. J is TRBJ2-7 and V is TRBV7-2; either TRBD1 or TRBD2 may supply D (5 bases each). The CDR3 consists of 16 residues. V was cut by 5 bases and J by 0 bases, with 17 bases left in between. The germline gives CDR1 SGHTA, CDR2 FQGNSA. The CDR3 loop is CASSGLSWGNSYEQYF. The DNA for the CDR3 is TGTGCCAGCAGCGGTTTGTCGTGGGGGAACTCCTACGAGCAGTACTTC.

V and J are TRBV20-1 and TRBJ2-5, with 11 bases aligning to TRBD2. This CDR3 contains 16 residues. V gave up 0 bases and J gave up 5 bases; unmatched junction bases: 8. Germline CDR1 DFQATT, CDR2 SNEGSKA (reference sequence). The CDR3 coding sequence is TGCAGTGCTAGAGATTTAGCGGGAGGGTTCGGGGAGACCCAGTACTTC. This gives the protein CSARDLAGGFGETQYF.